This TCR beta chain was identified during a study of T cell repertoires in cytomegalovirus infection. CDR1 and CDR2 (germline): SEHNR, FQNEAQ (reference sequence). The V and J ends lost 3 bases and 10 bases respectively, with 10 bases between them. The CDR3 is made up of 12 amino acids. From the reads, TCRdb called clonotypes with MiXCR, one entry per CDR3 protein. Among hundreds of thousands of distinct CDR3 sequences, under 55% were seen once, and the ten largest hold approximately 40%. This clonotype appeared a few times. Its antigen is undetermined. The sample in question was cultured PBMCs, obtained from culture after CMV antigen stimulation. V and J are TRBV7-9 and TRBJ1-5; D is unclear. This receptor was identified in a human donor in good health (CMV status not recorded). Some clones in this sample may be carry-over from other donors' samples. CDR3 nucleotide sequence: TGTGCCAGCAGCTTGCAGAGTAGACCCCAGCATTTT. Amino acids: CASSLQSRPQHF.